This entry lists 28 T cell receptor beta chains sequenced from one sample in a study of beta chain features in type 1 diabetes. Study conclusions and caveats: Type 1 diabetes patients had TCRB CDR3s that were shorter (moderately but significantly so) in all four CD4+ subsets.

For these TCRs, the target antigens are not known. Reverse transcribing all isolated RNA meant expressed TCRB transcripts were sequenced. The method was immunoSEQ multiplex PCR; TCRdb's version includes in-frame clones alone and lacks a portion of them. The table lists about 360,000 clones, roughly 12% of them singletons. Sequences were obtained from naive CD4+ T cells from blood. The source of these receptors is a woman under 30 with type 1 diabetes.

Here the CDR3 reads CASSFEWADSYEQYF. CDR3 nucleotides: TGTGCCAGCAGCTTTGAGTGGGCTGACTCCTACGAGCAGTACTTC. The chain has TRBV5-4 and TRBJ2-7; D uncertain. The germline V and J ends were trimmed by 2 bases and 0 bases, with 12 bases remaining between them. Germline values: CDR1 SGHNT, CDR2 YYREEE (reference sequence). The CDR3 runs to 15 residues.

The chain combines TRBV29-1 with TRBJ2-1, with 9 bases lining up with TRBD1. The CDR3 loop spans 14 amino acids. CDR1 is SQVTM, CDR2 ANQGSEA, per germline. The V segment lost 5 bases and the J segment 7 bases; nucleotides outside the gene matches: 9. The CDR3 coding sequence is TGCAGCGTTATCGACAGGGGGTCGTTAAATGAGCAGTTCTTC. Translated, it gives CSVIDRGSLNEQFF.

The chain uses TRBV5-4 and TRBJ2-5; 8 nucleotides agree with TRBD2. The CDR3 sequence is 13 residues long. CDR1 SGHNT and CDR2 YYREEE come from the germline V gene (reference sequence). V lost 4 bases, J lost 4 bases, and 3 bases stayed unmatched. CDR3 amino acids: CASSLTSGETQYF. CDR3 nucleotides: TGTGCCAGCAGCCTAACTAGCGGAGAGACCCAGTACTTC.

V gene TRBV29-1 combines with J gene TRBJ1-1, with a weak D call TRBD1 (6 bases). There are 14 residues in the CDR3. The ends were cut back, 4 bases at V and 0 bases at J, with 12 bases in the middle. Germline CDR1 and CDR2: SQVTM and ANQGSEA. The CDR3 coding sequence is TGCAGCGTTGGGCAGGGGTCGATGAACACTGAAGCTTTCTTT. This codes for CSVGQGSMNTEAFF.

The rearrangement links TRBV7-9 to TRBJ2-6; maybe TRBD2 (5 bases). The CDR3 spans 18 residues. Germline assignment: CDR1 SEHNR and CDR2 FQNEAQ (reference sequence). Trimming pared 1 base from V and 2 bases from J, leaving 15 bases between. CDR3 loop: CASSLGGTPEAGANVLTF. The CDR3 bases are TGTGCCAGCAGCTTAGGTGGCACTCCGGAGGCTGGGGCCAACGTCCTGACTTTC.

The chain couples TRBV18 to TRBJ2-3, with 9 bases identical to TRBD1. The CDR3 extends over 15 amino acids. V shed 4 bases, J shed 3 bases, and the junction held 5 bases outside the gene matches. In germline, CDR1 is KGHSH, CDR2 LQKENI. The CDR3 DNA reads TGTGCCAGCTCACTGGGACAGGGTGGAACAGATACGCAGTATTTT. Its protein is CASSLGQGGTDTQYF. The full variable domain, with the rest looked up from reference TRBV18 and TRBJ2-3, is NAGVMQNPRHLVRRRGQEARLRCSPMKGHSHVYWYRQLPEEGLKFMVYLQKENIIDESGMPKERFSAEFPKEGPSILRIQQVVRGDSAAYFCASSLGQGGTDTQYFGPGTRLTVL.

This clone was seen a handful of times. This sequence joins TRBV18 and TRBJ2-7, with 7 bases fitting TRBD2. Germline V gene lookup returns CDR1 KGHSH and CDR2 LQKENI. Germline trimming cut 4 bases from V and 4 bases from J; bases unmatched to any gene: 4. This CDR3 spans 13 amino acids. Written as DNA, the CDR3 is TGTGCCAGCTCACAGACTAGCAGATACGAGCAGTACTTC. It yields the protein CASSQTSRYEQYF.

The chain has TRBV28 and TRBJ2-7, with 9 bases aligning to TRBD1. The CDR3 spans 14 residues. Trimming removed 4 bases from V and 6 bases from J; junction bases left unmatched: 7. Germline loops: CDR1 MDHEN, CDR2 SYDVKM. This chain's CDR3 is CASSYQDRGREQYF. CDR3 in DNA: TGTGCCAGCAGTTACCAGGACAGGGGCCGCGAGCAGTACTTC.

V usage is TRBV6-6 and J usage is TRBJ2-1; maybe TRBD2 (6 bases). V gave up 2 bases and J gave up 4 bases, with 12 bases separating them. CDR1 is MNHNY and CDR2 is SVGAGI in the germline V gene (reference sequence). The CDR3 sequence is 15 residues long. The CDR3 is CASSYGQAGYNEQFF. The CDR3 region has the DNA TGTGCCAGCAGTTACGGCCAGGCGGGGTACAATGAGCAGTTCTTC.

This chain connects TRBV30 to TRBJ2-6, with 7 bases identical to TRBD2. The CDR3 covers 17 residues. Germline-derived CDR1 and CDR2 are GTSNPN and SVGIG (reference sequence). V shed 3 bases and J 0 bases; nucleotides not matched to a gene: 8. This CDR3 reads CAWRRGFLLSGANVLTF. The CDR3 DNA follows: TGTGCCTGGAGGCGGGGGTTTCTCCTCTCTGGGGCCAACGTCCTGACTTTC.

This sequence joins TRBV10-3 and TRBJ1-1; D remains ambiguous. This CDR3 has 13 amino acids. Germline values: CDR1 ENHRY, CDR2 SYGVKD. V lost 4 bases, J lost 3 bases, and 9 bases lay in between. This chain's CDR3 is CAISGVRDTEAFF. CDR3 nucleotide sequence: TGTGCCATCAGTGGTGTGAGGGACACTGAAGCTTTCTTT.

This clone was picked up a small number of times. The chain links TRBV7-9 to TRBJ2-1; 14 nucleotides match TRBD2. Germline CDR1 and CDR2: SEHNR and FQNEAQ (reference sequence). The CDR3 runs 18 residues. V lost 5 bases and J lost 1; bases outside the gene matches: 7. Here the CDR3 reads CASSAGLAGVSSYNEQFF. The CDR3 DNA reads TGTGCCAGCAGCGCGGGACTAGCGGGAGTTTCGTCCTACAATGAGCAGTTCTTC.

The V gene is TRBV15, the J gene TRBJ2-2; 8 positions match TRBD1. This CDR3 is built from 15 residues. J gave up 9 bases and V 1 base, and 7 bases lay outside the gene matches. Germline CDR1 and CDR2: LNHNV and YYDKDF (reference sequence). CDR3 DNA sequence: TGTGCCACCAGCAGAGCCGGACAGGGAGGCAGGGAGCTGTTTTTT. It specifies CATSRAGQGGRELFF.

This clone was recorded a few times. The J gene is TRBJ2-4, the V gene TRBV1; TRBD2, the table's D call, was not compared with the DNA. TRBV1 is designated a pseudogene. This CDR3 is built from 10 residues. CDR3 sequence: CTSSQDGTSF. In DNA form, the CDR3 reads TGCACCAGCAGCCAAGATGGGACTAGTTTC.

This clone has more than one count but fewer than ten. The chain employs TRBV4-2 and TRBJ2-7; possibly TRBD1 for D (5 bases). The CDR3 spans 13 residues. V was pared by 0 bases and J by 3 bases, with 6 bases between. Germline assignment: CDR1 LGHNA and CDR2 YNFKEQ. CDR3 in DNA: TGTGCCAGCAGCCAAGACAGGGTCTACGAGCAGTACTTC. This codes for CASSQDRVYEQYF.

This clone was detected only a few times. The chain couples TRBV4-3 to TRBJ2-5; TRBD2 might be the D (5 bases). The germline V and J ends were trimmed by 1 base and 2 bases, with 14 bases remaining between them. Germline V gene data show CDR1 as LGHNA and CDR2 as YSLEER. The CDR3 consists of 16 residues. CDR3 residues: CASSQGSPSGQETQYF. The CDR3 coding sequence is TGCGCCAGCAGCCAAGGATCGCCGTCGGGGCAAGAGACCCAGTACTTC.

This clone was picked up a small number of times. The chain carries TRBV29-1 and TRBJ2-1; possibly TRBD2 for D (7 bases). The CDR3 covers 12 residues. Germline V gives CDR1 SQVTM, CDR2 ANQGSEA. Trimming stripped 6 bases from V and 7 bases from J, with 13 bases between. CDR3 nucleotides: TGCAGCGTGACCCGGGGGGCAAATGAGCAGTTCTTC. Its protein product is CSVTRGANEQFF.

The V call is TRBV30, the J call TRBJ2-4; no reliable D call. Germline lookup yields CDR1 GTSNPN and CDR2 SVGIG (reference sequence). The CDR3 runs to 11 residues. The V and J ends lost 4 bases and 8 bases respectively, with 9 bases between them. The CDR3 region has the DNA TGTGCCTGGACAGAGAGCGACATTCAGTACTTC. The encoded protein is CAWTESDIQYF.

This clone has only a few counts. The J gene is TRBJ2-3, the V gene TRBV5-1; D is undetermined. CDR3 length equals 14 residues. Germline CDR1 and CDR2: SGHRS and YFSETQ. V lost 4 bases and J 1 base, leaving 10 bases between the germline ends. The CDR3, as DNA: TGCGCCAGCAGCCATTCGACTGGCACAGATACGCAGTATTTT. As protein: CASSHSTGTDTQYF.

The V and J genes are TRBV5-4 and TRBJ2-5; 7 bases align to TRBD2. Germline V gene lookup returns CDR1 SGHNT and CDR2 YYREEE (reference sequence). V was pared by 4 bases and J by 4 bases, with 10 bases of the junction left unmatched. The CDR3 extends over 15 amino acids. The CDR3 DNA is TGTGCCAGCAGCAGGAGCGGGACGGGAGGAGAGACCCAGTACTTC. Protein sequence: CASSRSGTGGETQYF.

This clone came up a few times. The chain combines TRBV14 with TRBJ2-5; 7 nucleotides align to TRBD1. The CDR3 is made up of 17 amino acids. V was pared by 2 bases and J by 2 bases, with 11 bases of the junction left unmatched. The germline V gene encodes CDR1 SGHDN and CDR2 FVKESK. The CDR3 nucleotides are TGTGCCAGCAGCCAATTAGACTGGGACAGCAGTCAAGAGACCCAGTACTTC. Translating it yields CASSQLDWDSSQETQYF.

The CDR3 spells CASSSTVGDSYEQYF. CDR3 coding DNA: TGTGCCAGCTCATCAACTGTCGGGGACTCCTACGAGCAGTACTTC. The chain carries TRBV18 and TRBJ2-7, with D perhaps TRBD2 (5 bases). The V gene's germline CDR1 is KGHSH and CDR2 LQKENI. Trimming removed 5 bases from V and 0 bases from J, with 14 bases in between. The CDR3 has 15 residues.

The CDR3 spells CASRDRASYEQYF. CDR3 nucleotides: TGTGCCAGCAGGGACAGGGCCTCCTACGAGCAGTACTTC. The V call is TRBV28, the J call TRBJ2-7, with 8 bases fitting TRBD1. This CDR3 has 13 amino acids. Per the germline V gene, CDR1 is MDHEN and CDR2 is SYDVKM. V lost 6 bases to trimming and J lost 0 bases; unmatched junction nucleotides: 1.

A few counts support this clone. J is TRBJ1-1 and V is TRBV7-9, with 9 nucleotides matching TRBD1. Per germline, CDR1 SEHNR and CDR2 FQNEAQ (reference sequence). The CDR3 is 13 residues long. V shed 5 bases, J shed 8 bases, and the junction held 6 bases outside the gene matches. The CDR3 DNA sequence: TGTGCCAGCAGCCTGGGGACAGGGCGAGAAGCTTTCTTT. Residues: CASSLGTGREAFF.

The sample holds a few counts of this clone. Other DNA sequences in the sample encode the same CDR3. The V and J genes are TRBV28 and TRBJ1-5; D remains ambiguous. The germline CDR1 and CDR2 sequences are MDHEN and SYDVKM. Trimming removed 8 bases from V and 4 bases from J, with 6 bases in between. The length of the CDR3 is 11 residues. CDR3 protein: CASEGNQPQHF. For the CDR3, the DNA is TGTGCCAGCGAGGGAAATCAGCCCCAGCATTTT.

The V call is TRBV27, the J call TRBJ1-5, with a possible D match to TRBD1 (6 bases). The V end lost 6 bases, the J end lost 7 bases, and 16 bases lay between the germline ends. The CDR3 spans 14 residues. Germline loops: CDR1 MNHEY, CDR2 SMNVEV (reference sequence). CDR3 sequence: CASRPGARGQPQHF. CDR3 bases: TGTGCCAGCAGACCAGGGGCCAGGGGCCAGCCCCAGCATTTT.

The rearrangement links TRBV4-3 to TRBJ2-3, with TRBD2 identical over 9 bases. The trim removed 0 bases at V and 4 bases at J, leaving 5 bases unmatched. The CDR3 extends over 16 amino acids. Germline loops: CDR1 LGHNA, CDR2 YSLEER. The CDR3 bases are TGCGCCAGCAGCCAAGATCCAGCGGGGGGCCCAGATACGCAGTATTTT. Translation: CASSQDPAGGPDTQYF.

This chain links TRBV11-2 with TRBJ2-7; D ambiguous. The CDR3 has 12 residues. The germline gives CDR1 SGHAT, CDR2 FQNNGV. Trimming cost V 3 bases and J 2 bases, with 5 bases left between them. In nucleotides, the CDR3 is TGTGCCAGCAGCTTCCGAGCCTACGAGCAGTACTTC. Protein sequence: CASSFRAYEQYF.